These T cell receptor beta chains were read from a single sample in a study of Graves' ophthalmopathy and Graves' hyperthyroidism. One entry per CDR3 protein, called by TCRdb with MiXCR from the multiplex PCR reads. The sample includes more than 550,000 distinct CDR3 sequences, 35% to 45% of them seen just once. The specimen sequenced was peripheral blood. All receptors come from an adult man with Graves' ophthalmopathy. The CDR3 runs from the conserved cysteine through the conserved F or W. Fields, in order: D gene, J gene, V gene, CDR3 length, clone size, CDR3 DNA, CDR3 protein. The D gene is left open where the match is weak. The size entry is marked missing in some rows and otherwise reads once, few, many or a size class.

TRBD1 TRBJ1-2 TRBV2 15 NA TGTGCCAGCAGCCAAAATTGGGGGACAGACTATGGCTACACCTTC CASSQNWGTDYGYTF
TRBD1 TRBJ1-1 TRBV25-1 13 NA TGTGCCAGCAGGGGACAGGGCGTCACTGAAGCTTTCTTT CASRGQGVTEAFF
NA TRBJ1-2 TRBV10-3 12 NA TGTGCCATCAGTCAACAGGGAGGAGGAAACACCTTC CAISQQGGGNTF
TRBD1 TRBJ1-2 TRBV29-1 12 many TGCAGCGTTGTGGGACAGTCCTATGGCTACACCTTC CSVVGQSYGYTF
NA TRBJ2-2 TRBV25-1 10 once TGTGCTAGCAGTGGGGCGGAGCTGCTTTTT CASSGAELLF
NA TRBJ1-1 TRBV7-6 12 NA TGTGCCAGCTCGCCGGACCCTAACCGAGCTTTCTTT CASSPDPNRAFF
TRBD1 TRBJ1-1 TRBV7-9 16 NA TGTGCCAGCAGCTCAGAACAGGGGGATCCCAACACTGAAGCTTTCTTT CASSSEQGDPNTEAFF
NA TRBJ2-6 TRBV2 15 many TGTGCCAGCAGTTCGCGGAACTCTGGGGCCAACGTCCTGACTTTC CASSSRNSGANVLTF
NA TRBJ2-5 TRBV2 13 many TGTGCCAGCCGGTACGGCCCTGGGGAGACCCAGTACTTC CASRYGPGETQYF
TRBD2 TRBJ2-2 TRBV7-8 14 few TGTGCCAGCAGCCGGCCCGGGGGGGGCCGGGAGCTGTTTTTT CASSRPGGGRELFF
NA TRBJ1-5 TRBV19 13 NA TGTGCCAGTGGCATACAAGAACGACAGCCCCAGCATTTT CASGIQERQPQHF
TRBD1 TRBJ1-1 TRBV12-3/TRBV12-4 16 few TGTGCCAGCAGTTTAGCAGGACAGGGAGTGAGGACTGAAGCTTTCTTT CASSLAGQGVRTEAFF
NA TRBJ2-1 TRBV10-3 13 NA TGTGCCATCAGTGTAAGTAGGAGGGATGAGCAGTTCTTC CAISVSRRDEQFF
TRBD2 TRBJ2-7 TRBV10-3 15 many TGTGCCATCAGTGAGTCTGGCCAGCGGGGATTCGAGCAGTACTTC CAISESGQRGFEQYF
TRBD1 TRBJ2-7 TRBV5-6 15 NA TGTGCCAGCAGCTTTGGGCTACAGGGGGAGAGGGAGCAGTACTTC CASSFGLQGEREQYF
NA TRBJ2-5 TRBV24-1 14 many TGTGCCACCGGCAAGATCTCCAATCAAGAGACCCAGTACTTC CATGKISNQETQYF
NA TRBJ1-5 TRBV10-3 13 many TGTGCCACCCAGGGTGTGGGCAATCAGCCCCAGCATTTT CATQGVGNQPQHF
TRBD1 TRBJ1-2 TRBV7-9 14 few TGTGCCAGCGGGAGGACAGGGGGCGTTTATGGCTACACCTTC CASGRTGGVYGYTF
NA TRBJ1-1 TRBV10-3 13 many TGTGCCATCAGTGAACGTCAGAACACTGAAGCTTTCTTT CAISERQNTEAFF
TRBD1 TRBJ2-5 TRBV25-1 15 NA TGTGCCAGCAGTGATACGACCGGGACAGGGGAGACCCAGTACTTC CASSDTTGTGETQYF
TRBD1 TRBJ1-1 TRBV15 12 NA TGTGCCACCTCAAAGGGGGCGACTGAAGCTTTCTTT CATSKGATEAFF
NA TRBJ2-2 TRBV7-3 18 few TGTGCCAGCAGCCCACCTGGGGTCGGTCCGACCGGCACCGGGGAGCTGTTTTTT CASSPPGVGPTGTGELFF
NA TRBJ2-7 TRBV10-3 14 NA TGTGCCATCAGTGATACAGGGAGCTCCTACGAGCAGTACTTC CAISDTGSSYEQYF
NA TRBJ2-7 TRBV12-3/TRBV12-4 14 NA TGTGCCAGCAGCGGGACCGCCTCGGGCTGCGAGCAGTACTTC CASSGTASGCEQYF
NA TRBJ1-3 TRBV7-9 13 NA TGTGCCAGCAGCTTAGGGGGCCTGAACACCATATATTTT CASSLGGLNTIYF
NA TRBJ1-2 TRBV7-9 12 NA TGTGCCAGCAGCCACACAGACTATGGCTGCACCTTC CASSHTDYGCTF
TRBD1 TRBJ2-2 TRBV29-1 12 NA TGCAGCTGGTGGACAGGGACCGGGGAGCTGTTTTTT CSWWTGTGELFF
TRBD1 TRBJ2-5 TRBV2 14 NA TGTGCCACCGCCTCCGGGACAGGGGGCACGACCCAGTACTTC CATASGTGGTTQYF
NA TRBJ2-5 TRBV25-1 15 NA TGTGCCAGCAGCAAGGGAGCGGGTCGGGAAGAGACCCAGTACTTC CASSKGAGREETQYF
NA TRBJ2-7 TRBV7-8 15 many TGCGCCAGCAGCCACGCAGGTGGGCGTTCCTACGAGCAGTACTTC CASSHAGGRSYEQYF
NA TRBJ2-2 TRBV27 14 few TGTGCCAGCACCCTTCAGCAGGGTTCCGGGGAGCTGTTTTTT CASTLQQGSGELFF
TRBD1 TRBJ1-2 TRBV6-5 18 NA TGTGCCAGCAGGCCCTTGAAGGGGGCGCAGGATTGGGACTATGGCTACACCTTC CASRPLKGAQDWDYGYTF
NA TRBJ1-1 TRBV15 16 NA TGTGCCACCAGCAGAGAGCGGGGGCTCTGGGACACCGAAGCTTTCTTT CATSRERGLWDTEAFF
NA TRBJ1-2 TRBV29-1 12 many TGCAGCGTTTCTAGCCTTCGCCATGGCTACACCTTC CSVSSLRHGYTF
NA TRBJ2-7 TRBV7-9 13 NA TGTGCCAGCAGCTTCCAAGGGAGCTACGAGCGGTACTTC CASSFQGSYERYF